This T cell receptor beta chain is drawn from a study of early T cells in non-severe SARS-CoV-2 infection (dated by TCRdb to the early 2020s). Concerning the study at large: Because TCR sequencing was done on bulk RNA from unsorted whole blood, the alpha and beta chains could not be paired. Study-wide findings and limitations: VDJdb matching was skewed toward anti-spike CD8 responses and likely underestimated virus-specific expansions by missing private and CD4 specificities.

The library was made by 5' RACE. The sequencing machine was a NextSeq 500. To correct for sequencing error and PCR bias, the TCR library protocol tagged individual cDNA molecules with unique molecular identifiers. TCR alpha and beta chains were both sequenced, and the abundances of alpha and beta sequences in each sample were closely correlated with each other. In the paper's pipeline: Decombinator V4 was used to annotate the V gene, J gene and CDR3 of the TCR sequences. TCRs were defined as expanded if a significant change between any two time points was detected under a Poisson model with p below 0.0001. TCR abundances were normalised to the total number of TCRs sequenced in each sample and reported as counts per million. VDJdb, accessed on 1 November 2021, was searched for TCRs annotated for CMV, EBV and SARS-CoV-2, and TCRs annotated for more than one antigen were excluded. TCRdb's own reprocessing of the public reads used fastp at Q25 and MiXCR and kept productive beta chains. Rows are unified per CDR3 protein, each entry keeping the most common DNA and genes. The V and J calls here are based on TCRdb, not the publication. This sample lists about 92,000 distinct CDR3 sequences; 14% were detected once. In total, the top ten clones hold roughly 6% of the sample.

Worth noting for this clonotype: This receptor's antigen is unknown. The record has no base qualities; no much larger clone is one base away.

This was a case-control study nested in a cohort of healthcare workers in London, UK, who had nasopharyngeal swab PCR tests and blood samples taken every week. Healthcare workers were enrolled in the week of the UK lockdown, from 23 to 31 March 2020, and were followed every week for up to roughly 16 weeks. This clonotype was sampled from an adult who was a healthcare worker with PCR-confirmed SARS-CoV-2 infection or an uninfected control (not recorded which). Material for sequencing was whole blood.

The DNA sequence reads TGTGCCAGCAGTCAAACTAGCGGGGGATACGGTGAGCAGTTCTTC. Its protein is CASSQTSGGYGEQFF. The sequence is built from TRBV28 and TRBJ2-1; TRBD2 fits 11 bases in the junction. Reading from cysteine to phenylalanine, the CDR3 counts 15 amino acids. Of the read, only the CDR3 DNA is kept; its 45 bases are in frame from base 1. From V the trimming removes 5 bases and from J it removes 9 bases, while the gene matches leave 9 bases of the junction unaccounted for. CDR1 is given as MDHEN and CDR2 as SYDVKM, both from the germline V gene.